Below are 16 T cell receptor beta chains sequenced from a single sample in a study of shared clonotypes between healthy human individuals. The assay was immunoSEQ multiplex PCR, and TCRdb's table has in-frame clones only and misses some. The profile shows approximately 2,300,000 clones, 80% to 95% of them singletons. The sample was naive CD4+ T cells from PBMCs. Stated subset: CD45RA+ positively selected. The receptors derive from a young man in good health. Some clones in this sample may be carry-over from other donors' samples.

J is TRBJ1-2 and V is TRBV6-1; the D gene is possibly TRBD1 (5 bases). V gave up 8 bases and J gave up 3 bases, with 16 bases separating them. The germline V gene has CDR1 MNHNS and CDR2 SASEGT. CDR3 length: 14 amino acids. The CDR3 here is CASVAGGDYYGYTF. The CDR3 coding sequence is TGTGCCAGCGTAGCTGGGGGGGACTACTATGGCTACACCTTC.

In DNA, the CDR3 is TGTGCCAGCAGTTTCTACGGGCAGGGCTATCAGCCCCAGCATTTT. It codes for CASSFYGQGYQPQHF. The rearrangement uses TRBV28 and TRBJ1-5; D may be TRBD1 (5 bases). This CDR3 contains 15 residues. Trimming left V 3 bases short and J 5 bases short, with 14 bases between. Germline CDR1 reads MDHEN; CDR2 reads SYDVKM.

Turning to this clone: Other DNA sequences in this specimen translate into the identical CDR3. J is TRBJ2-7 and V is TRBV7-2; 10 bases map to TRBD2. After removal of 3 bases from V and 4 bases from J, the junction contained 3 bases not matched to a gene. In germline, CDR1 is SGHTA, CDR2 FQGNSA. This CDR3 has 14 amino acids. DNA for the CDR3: TGTGCCAGCAGCTTGCGACTAGCGGGTTACGAGCAGTACTTC. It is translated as CASSLRLAGYEQYF.

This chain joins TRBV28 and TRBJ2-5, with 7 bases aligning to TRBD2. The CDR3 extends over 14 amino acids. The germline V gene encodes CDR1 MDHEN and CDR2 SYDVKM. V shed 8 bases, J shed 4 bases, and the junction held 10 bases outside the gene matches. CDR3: CASPLSGEGETQYF. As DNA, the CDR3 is TGTGCCAGCCCCCTCTCGGGGGAGGGAGAGACCCAGTACTTC.

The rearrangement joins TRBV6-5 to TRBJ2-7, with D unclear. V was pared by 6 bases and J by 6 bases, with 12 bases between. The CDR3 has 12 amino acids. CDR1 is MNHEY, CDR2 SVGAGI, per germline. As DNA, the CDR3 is TGTGCCAGCAGAAAAAACGGTGCCGAGCAGTACTTC. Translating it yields CASRKNGAEQYF.

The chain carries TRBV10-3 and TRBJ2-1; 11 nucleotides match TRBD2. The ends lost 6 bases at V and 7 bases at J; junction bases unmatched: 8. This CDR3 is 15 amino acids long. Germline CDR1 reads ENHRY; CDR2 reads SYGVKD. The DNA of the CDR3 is TGTGCCATCAGGGATAGCGGGAGGGCCGAAAATGAGCAGTTCTTC. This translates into CAIRDSGRAENEQFF.

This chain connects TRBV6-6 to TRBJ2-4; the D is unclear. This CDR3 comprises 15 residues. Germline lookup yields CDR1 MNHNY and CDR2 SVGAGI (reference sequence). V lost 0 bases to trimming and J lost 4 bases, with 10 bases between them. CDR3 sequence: CASSYSNSSKNIQYF. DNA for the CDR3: TGTGCCAGCAGTTACTCGAATAGCAGTAAAAACATTCAGTACTTC.

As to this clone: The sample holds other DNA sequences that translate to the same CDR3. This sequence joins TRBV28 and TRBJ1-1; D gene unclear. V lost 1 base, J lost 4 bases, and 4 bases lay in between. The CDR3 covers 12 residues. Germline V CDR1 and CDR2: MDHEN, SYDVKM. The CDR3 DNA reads TGTGCCAGCAGTTTATTAGCCACTGAAGCTTTCTTT. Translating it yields CASSLLATEAFF. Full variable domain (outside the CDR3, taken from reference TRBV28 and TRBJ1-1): DVKVTQSSRYLVKRTGEKVFLECVQDMDHENMFWYRQDPGLGLRLIYFSYDVKMKEKGDIPEGYSVSREKKERFSLILESASTNQTSMYLCASSLLATEAFFGQGTRLTVV.

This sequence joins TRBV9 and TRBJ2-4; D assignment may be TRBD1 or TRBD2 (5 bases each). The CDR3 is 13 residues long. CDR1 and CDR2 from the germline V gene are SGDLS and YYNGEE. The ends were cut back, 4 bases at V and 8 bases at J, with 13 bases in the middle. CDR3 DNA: TGTGCCAGCAGCTCCCGGGACGGGGACATTCAGTACTTC. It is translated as CASSSRDGDIQYF.

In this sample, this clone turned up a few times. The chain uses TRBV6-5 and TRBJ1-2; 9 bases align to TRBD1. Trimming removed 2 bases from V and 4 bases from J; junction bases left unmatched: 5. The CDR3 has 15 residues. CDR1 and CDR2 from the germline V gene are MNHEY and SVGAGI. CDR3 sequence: CASSYGTGRGYGYTF. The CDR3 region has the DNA TGTGCCAGCAGTTACGGGACAGGGCGAGGCTATGGCTACACCTTC.

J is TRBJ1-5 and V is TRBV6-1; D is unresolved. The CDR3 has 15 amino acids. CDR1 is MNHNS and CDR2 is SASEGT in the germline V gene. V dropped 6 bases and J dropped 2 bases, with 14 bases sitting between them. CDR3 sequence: CASSFGRPGNQPQHF. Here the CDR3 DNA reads TGTGCCAGCAGCTTTGGACGGCCCGGCAATCAGCCCCAGCATTTT.

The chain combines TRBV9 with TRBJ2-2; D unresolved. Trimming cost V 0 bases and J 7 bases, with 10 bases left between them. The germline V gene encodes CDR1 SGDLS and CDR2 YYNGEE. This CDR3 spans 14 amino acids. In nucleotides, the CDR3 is TGTGCCAGCAGCGTAGGTGAGATGGGCGGGGAGCTGTTTTTT. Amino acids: CASSVGEMGGELFF.

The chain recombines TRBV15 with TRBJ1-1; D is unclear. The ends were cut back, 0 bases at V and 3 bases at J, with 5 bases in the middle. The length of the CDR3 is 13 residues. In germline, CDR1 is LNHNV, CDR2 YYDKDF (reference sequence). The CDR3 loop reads CATSRDLDTEAFF. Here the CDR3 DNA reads TGTGCCACCAGCAGAGATCTGGACACTGAAGCTTTCTTT.

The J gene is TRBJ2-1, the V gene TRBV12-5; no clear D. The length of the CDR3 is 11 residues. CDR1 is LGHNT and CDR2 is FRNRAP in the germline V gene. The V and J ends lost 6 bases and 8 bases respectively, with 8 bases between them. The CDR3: CASGRSDEQFF. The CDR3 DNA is TGTGCTAGTGGGCGGAGTGATGAGCAGTTCTTC. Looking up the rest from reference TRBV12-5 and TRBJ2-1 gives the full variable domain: DARVTQTPRHKVTEMGQEVTMRCQPILGHNTVFWYRQTMMQGLELLAYFRNRAPLDDSGMPKDRFSAEMPDATLATLKIQPSEPRDSAVYFCASGRSDEQFFGPGTRLTVL.

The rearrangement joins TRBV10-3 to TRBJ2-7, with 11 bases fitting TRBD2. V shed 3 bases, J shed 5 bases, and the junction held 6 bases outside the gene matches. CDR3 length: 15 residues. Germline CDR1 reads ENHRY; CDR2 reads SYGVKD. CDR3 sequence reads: CAISDPGTSGNEQYF. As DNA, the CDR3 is TGTGCCATCAGTGATCCCGGGACTAGCGGCAACGAGCAGTACTTC.

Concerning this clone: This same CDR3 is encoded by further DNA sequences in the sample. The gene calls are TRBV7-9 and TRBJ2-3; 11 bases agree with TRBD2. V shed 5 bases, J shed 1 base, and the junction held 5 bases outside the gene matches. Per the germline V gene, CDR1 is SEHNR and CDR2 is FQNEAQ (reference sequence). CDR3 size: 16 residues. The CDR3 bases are TGTGCCAGCAGCCGTTTAGCGGGAGGGGGCACAGATACGCAGTATTTT. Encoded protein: CASSRLAGGGTDTQYF.